Below, one T cell receptor beta chain is given with its context. Its antigen is unidentified. Trimming took 2 bases from V and 9 from J, leaving 14 bases between them. This CDR3 contains 14 residues. CDR1 is SGHTA and CDR2 is FQGNSA in the germline V gene. Through a sample-barcoded 5' primer and a J-beta primer mix, a second PCR was run for about 6 to 11 cycles. MiXCR, run by TCRdb on the 5' RACE reads, gives a single entry per CDR3 protein. The sample includes about 1 million distinct CDR3 sequences, more than 40% of them seen just once. This record comes from a study of blood T cells in healthy people across ages. Whole-study findings and limits: Diversity of TCR beta correlated strongly with naive T cell percentage.

The sample consisted of blood. This clonotype was sampled from a woman aged 60-75 years in good health. The chain is built from TRBV7-2 and TRBJ2-1; D gene ambiguous. The CDR3 nucleotides are TGTGCCAGCAGCTTATCACTCTTCCTTCCTGAGCAGTTCTTC. This codes for CASSLSLFLPEQFF.